This TCR beta chain was recorded in a study of PD-L1 blockade in urothelial cancer. Notes on this clone: Its antigen remains unknown.

Specified time point: pretreatment peripheral blood. Study conclusions and caveats: Durable-benefit cases showed more tumor-associated blood clone expansion at 3 weeks.

The germline V gene has CDR1 SGHNT and CDR2 YYREEE (reference sequence). V gave up 4 bases and J gave up 5 bases; unmatched junction bases: 7. CDR3 length: 14 residues. Using immunoSEQ multiplex PCR, the repertoire was profiled, and TCRdb retains in-frame clones only, with some absent. Of approximately 90,000 clones in the sample, 80% to 85% were seen once. This sequence originates from a man aged 55 to 70 with urothelial cancer. This sequence joins TRBV5-4 and TRBJ2-7; 9 bases line up with TRBD2. The specimen was PBMCs, collected around atezolizumab (anti-PD-L1) treatment. CDR3 coding DNA: TGTGCCAGCAGCCAGAGCGGGAGGCGTGACGAGCAGTACTTC. Its translation: CASSQSGRRDEQYF.